Sequencing of this TCR beta chain was carried out in a study of blood T cell repertoires in COVID-19. Method: immunoSEQ multiplex PCR; TCRdb's copy keeps in-frame clones and lacks some. The sample holds tens of thousands of clones; roughly 88% are singletons and the top ten take roughly 40%. Germline loops: CDR1 MGHRA, CDR2 YSYEKL. The germline V and J ends were trimmed by 3 bases and 2 bases, with 6 bases remaining between them. This CDR3 has 13 residues. The chain is built from TRBV4-1 and TRBJ2-3, with no clear D. The sample was peripheral blood. This sequence originates from a woman in her fifties or sixties with COVID-19, enrolled during active disease. Here the CDR3 DNA reads TGCGCCAGCAGCCAGGGCCTCACAGATACGCAGTATTTT. It is translated as CASSQGLTDTQYF.